This TCR beta chain was found in a study of T cell repertoires in cytomegalovirus infection. Overall study: Public signatures in TCR beta pointed to CMV infection and matching HLA type. General observations from the study: CMV-specific HLA-C-restricted TCR beta clonotypes dominated the ex vivo response. Public TCR beta family frequency separated CMV-and-HLA carriers, including in an independent cohort.

For this clonotype: Its cognate antigen is unknown.

The CDR3 runs 19 residues. The V gene lost 4 bases and the J gene lost 0 bases, with 22 bases spanning the gap. TCRdb used MiXCR to reprocess the reads, holding one entry per CDR3 protein. The sample lists about 400,000 distinct CDR3 sequences, around 18% occurring once. This receptor was obtained from a human donor in good health (CMV status not recorded). Some clones in this sample may be carry-over from other donors' samples. The chain links TRBV12-3 or TRBV12-4 to TRBJ1-5; D may be TRBD1 (6 bases). Sample: PBMCs. CDR3 loop: CASSYRALSTGYSNQPQHF. The CDR3 DNA sequence: TGTGCCAGCAGTTACAGGGCCCTATCGACAGGCTATAGCAATCAGCCCCAGCATTTT.